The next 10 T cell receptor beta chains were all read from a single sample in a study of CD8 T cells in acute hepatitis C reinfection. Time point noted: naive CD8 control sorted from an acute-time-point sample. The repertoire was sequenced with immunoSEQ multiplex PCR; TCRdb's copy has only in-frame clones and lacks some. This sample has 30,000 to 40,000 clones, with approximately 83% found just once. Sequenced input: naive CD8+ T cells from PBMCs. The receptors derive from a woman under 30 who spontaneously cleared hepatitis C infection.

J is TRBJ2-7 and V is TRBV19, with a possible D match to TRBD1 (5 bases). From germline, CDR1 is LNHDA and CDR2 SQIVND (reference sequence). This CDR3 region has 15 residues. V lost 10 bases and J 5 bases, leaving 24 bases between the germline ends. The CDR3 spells CATSPWQGLSHEQYF. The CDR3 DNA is TGTGCCACAAGCCCATGGCAGGGCCTATCCCACGAGCAGTACTTC. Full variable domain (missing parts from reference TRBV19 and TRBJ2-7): DGGITQSPKYLFRKEGQNVTLSCEQNLNHDAMYWYRQDPGQGLRLIYYSQIVNDFQKGDIAEGYSVSREKKESFPLTVTSAQKNPTAFYLCATSPWQGLSHEQYFGPGTRLTVT.

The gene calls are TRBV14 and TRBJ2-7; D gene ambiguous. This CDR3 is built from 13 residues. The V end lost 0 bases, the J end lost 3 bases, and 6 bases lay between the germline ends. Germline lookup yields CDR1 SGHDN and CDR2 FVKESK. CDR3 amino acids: CASSQDVDYEQYF. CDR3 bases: TGTGCCAGCAGCCAAGATGTAGACTACGAGCAGTACTTC.

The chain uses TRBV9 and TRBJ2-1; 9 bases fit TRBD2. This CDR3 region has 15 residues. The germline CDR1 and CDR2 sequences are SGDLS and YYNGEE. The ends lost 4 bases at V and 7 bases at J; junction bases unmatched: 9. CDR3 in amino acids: CASSPGAGGVNEQFF. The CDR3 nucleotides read TGTGCCAGCAGCCCCGGAGCGGGGGGAGTAAATGAGCAGTTCTTC.

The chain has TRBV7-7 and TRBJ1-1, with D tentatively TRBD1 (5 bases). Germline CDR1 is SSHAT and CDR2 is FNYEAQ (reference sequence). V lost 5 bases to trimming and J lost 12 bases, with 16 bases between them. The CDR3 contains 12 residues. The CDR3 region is CASSRYPGVTFF. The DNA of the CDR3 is TGTGCCAGCAGCCGTTACCCGGGGGTGACTTTCTTT.

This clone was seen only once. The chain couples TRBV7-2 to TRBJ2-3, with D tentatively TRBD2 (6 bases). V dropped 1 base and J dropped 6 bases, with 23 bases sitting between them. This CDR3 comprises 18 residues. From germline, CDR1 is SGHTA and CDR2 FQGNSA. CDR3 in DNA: TGTGCCAGCAGCTTAGGCCCCCCCCGGGGGACTGGGTGGGATACGCAGTATTTT. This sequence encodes CASSLGPPRGTGWDTQYF.

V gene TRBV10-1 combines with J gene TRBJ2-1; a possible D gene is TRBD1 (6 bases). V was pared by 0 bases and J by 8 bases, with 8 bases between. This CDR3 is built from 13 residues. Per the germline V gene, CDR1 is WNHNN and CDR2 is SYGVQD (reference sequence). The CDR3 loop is CASSESGADEQFF. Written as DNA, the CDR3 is TGCGCCAGCAGTGAGTCGGGGGCGGATGAGCAGTTCTTC.

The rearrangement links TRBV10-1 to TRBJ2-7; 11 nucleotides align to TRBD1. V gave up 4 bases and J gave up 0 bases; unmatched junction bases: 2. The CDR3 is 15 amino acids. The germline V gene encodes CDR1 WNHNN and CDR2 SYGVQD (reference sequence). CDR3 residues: CASSAGTGGSYEQYF. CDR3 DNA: TGCGCCAGCAGTGCCGGGACAGGGGGCTCCTACGAGCAGTACTTC.

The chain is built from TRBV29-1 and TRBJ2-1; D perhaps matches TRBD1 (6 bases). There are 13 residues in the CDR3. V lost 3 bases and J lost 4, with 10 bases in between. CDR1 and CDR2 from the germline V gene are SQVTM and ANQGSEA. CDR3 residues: CSVERDNYNEQFF. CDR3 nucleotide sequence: TGCAGCGTTGAGAGGGACAATTACAATGAGCAGTTCTTC.

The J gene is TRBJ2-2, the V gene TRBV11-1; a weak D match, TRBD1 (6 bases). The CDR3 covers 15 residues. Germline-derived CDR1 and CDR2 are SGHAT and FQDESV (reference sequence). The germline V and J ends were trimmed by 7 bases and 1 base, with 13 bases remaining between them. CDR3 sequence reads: CASKIGQLNTGELFF. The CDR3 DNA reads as TGTGCCAGCAAGATAGGACAGCTGAACACCGGGGAGCTGTTTTTT.

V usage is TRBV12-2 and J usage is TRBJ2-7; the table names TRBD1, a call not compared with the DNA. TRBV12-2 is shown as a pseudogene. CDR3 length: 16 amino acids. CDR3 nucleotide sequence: TGTGCAAGTCGCACCGACCGACAGGGCGGGCTCTACGAGCAGTACTTC. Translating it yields CASRTDRQGGLYEQYF.